The clone carrying this T cell receptor (beta chain) was observed a few times. The sample originates from a study of cytomegalovirus exposure and HLA in healthy donors. Researchers ran the PCR with 60 Vbeta and 13 Jbeta primers. Data came from immunoSEQ multiplex PCR; TCRdb stores just in-frame clones and leaves some out. Of about 170,000 clones listed, around 80% are singletons. When sampled, the donors appeared nominally healthy, though they likely had unrecorded immune exposures. The clonotype was recovered from a woman in her 50s in good health and CMV-seropositive. The sample taken for sequencing was PBMCs.

This chain's CDR3 is CASSPAARGRGTEAFF. CDR3 coding DNA: TGTGCCAGCTCACCGGCGGCCAGGGGTCGAGGCACTGAAGCTTTCTTT. The rearrangement links TRBV18 to TRBJ1-1; a possible D gene is TRBD1 (6 bases). Germline assignment: CDR1 KGHSH and CDR2 LQKENI. The V and J ends lost 3 bases and 4 bases respectively, with 18 bases between them. This CDR3 is 16 amino acids long.